These T cell receptor beta chains were read from a single sample in a study of blood T cell repertoires in COVID-19. Using immunoSEQ multiplex PCR, the repertoire was profiled, and TCRdb retains in-frame clones only, with some absent. The data show some 60,000 clones, around 90% seen once. Sequenced sample: peripheral blood. The source is a man between 60 and 75 years old with acute or convalescent COVID-19. Both conserved end residues are part of each CDR3. The size field is filled for only some rows; it gives once, few, many or a size class.

v_call,clone_size,cdr3_aa
TRBV4-1,.,CASSEGTRGYEQFF
TRBV5-1,.,CASSSGLAGGINTQYF
TRBV18,.,CASSPSADRGDTEAFF
TRBV6-2/TRBV6-3,.,CASSAPTGYQPQHF
TRBV2,.,CASRGQGAVGGYTF
TRBV18,.,CASSPSGTDEKLFF
TRBV28,few,CASSFFFPRYSNQPQHF
TRBV25-1,.,CASSESGIYQPQHF
TRBV5-4,.,CASSFVLAGAYEQYF
TRBV7-9,.,CASSPRSGTGELFF
TRBV30,few,CAWIPRKGGEEKLFF
TRBV28,.,CASRPYIRTGQGARSSYEQYF
TRBV5-1,.,CASSLDSMNTEAFF
TRBV29-1,.,CSVSGTSGTLGTDTQYF
TRBV29-1,.,CSVGAGYEDTQYF
TRBV28,.,CASRERDRDGNTEAFF
TRBV24-1,.,CATSDLGLAGGPNTGELFF
TRBV19,.,CASSNQASNQPQHF
TRBV14,.,CASSHRQGSGNTEAFF
TRBV29-1,.,CSVSSVPTDTQYF
TRBV2,.,CASTGDFTDTQYF
TRBV7-2,.,CASSLDPSGYNEQFF
TRBV10-2,.,CASTRGLGQGVSGTKTQYF
TRBV9,once,CASSVGGGRFYNEQFF
TRBV6-5,.,CASSYGEGVNEQFF
TRBV18,.,CASSPTGDGYEQYF
TRBV7-8,.,CASRTDDRDREKLFF
TRBV7-8,.,CASSLERGNLEKLFF
TRBV5-1,.,CASSYRGDTQYF
TRBV9,.,CASSTQGANQPQHF
TRBV7-9,.,CASSLTGFADTQYF